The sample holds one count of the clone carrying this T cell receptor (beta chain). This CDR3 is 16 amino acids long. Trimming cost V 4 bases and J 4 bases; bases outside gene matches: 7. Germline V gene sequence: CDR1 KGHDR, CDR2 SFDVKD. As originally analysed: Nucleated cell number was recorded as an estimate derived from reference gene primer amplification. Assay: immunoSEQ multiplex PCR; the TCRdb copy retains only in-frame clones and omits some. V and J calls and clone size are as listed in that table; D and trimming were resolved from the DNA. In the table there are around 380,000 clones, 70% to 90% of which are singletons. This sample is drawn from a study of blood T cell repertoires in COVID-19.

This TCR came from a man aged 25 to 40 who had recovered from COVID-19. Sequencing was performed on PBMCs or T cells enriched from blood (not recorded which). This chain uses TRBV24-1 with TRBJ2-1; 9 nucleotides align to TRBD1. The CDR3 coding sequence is TGTGCCACCAGTGAGGGCCGGGACAGGGCATACAATGAGCAGTTCTTC. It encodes CATSEGRDRAYNEQFF.